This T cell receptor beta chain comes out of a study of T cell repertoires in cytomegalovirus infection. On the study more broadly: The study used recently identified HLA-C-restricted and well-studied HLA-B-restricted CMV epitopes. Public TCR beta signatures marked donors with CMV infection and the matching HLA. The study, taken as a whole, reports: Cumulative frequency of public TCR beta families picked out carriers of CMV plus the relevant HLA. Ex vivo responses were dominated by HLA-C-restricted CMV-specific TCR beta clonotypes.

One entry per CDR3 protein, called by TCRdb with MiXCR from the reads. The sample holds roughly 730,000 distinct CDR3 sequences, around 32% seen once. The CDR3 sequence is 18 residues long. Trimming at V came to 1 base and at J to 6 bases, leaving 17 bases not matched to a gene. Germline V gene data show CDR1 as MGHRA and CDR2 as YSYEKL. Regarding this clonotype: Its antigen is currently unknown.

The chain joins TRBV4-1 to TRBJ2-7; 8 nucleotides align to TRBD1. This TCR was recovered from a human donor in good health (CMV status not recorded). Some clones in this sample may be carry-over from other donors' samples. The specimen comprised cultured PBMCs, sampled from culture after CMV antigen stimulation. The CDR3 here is CASSQGLTQTGARGEQYF. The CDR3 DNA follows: TGCGCCAGCAGCCAAGGATTAACTCAGACAGGGGCCCGTGGCGAGCAGTACTTC.